This T cell receptor beta chain comes out of a study of blood T cell repertoires in COVID-19. Study details: Acute and convalescent COVID-19 specimens originated in the United States, Italy and Spain. PBMCs, B-cell-depleted T cells, or T cells provided the cDNA or gDNA that made up the material.

There are 14 residues in the CDR3. The germline V gene encodes CDR1 SGHVS and CDR2 FNYEAQ. After removal of 5 bases from V and 0 bases from J, the junction contained 2 bases not matched to a gene. Original processing notes: Nucleated cell counts were estimated from reference gene primer amplification. Sequenced by immunoSEQ multiplex PCR; TCRdb stores in-frame clones only, minus some. D and trimming come from the DNA, and the V and J calls and clone size come from that table. Counted here are roughly 200,000 clones, about nine tenths occurring once; the ten biggest clones make up 5.9%. The receptor comes from a man older than 75 with acute or convalescent COVID-19. The sample consisted of peripheral blood. The chain links TRBV7-6 to TRBJ2-3; 7 positions agree with TRBD2. The CDR3 DNA reads as TGTGCCAGCAGCCCGACTAGCAGCACAGATACGCAGTATTTT. Amino acids: CASSPTSSTDTQYF. Looking up the rest from reference TRBV7-6 and TRBJ2-3 gives the full variable domain: GAGVSQSPRYKVTKRGQDVALRCDPISGHVSLYWYRQALGQGPEFLTYFNYEAQQDKSGLPNDRFSAERPEGSISTLTIQRTEQRDSAMYRCASSPTSSTDTQYFGPGTRLTVL.